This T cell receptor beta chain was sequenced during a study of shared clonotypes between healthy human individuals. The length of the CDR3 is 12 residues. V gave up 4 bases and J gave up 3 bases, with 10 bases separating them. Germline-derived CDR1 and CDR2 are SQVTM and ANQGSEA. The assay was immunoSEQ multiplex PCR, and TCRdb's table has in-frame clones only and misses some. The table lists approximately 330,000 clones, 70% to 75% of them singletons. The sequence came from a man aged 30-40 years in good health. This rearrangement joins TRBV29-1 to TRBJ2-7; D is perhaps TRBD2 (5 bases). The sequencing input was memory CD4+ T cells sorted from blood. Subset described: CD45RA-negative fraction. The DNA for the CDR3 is TGCAGCGTTGGGCGGGTGAACTACGAGCAGTACTTC. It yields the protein CSVGRVNYEQYF.